This T cell receptor (beta chain) was recovered during a study of blood T cell repertoires in COVID-19. Study at large: Specimens from acute and convalescent COVID-19 originated in the United States, Italy and Spain. Sample material is recorded as cDNA or gDNA derived from T cells, B-cell-depleted T cells, or PBMCs.

In the source study's methods: Estimated nucleated cell counts came from reference gene primer amplification. Generated by immunoSEQ multiplex PCR, the TCRdb table keeps only in-frame clones and is missing some. That table furnishes V, J and clone size, whereas the DNA furnished D and trimming. Of 110,000 or so clones in the sample, approximately 81% were seen once. This clone appeared a single time. This receptor was obtained from a human donor in a cohort sampled during active COVID-19. Sequences were obtained from peripheral blood.

The CDR3 reads CASSMAGDAYNEQFF. The CDR3 nucleotides are TGTGCCAGTAGTATGGCGGGGGATGCTTACAATGAGCAGTTCTTC. The rearrangement joins TRBV19 to TRBJ2-1; 7 bases fit TRBD2. Losses at the gene ends were 3 bases for V and 4 bases for J; bases not matched to a gene: 6. Germline V CDR1 and CDR2: LNHDA, SQIVND (reference sequence). This CDR3 has 15 amino acids.